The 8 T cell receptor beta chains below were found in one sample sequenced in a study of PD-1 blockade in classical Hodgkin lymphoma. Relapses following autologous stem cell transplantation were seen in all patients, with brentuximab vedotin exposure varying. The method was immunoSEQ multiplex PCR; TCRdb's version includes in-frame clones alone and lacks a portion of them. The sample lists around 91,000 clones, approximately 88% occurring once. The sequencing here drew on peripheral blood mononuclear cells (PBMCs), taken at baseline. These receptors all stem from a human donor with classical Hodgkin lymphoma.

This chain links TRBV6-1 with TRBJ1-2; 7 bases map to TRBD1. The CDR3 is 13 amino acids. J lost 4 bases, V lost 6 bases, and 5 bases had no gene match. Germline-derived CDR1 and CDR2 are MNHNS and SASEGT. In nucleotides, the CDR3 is TGTGCCAGCAGGGAACAGGGGTTCTATGGCTACACCTTC. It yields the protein CASREQGFYGYTF.

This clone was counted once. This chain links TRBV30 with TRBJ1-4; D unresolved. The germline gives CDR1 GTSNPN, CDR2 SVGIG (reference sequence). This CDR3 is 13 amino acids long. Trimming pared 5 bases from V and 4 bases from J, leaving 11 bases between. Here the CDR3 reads CAWGRTVNEKLFF. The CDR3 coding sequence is TGTGCCTGGGGTCGGACGGTTAATGAAAAACTGTTTTTT.

The CDR3 here is CASSEARAGSLGYTF. In nucleotides, the CDR3 is TGTGCCAGCAGTGAAGCGCGGGCAGGGTCGTTGGGCTACACCTTC. The chain recombines TRBV2 with TRBJ1-2, with TRBD1 as a possible D gene (5 bases). CDR3 length: 15 amino acids. In germline, CDR1 is SNHLY, CDR2 FYNNEI. Trimming took 0 bases from V and 8 from J, leaving 16 bases between them.

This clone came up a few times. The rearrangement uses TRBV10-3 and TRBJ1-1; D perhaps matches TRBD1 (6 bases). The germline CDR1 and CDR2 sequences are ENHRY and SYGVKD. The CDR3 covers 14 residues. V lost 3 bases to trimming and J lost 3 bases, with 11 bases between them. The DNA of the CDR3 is TGTGCCATCAGTGAAAGGCAGGGGCACACTGAAGCTTTCTTT. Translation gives CAISERQGHTEAFF.

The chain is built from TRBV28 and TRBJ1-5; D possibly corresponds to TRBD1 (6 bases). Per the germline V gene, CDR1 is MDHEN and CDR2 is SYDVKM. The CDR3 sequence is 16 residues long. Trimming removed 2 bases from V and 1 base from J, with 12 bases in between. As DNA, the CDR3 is TGTGCCAGCAGTTTAGTGGCAGGGGAGAGCAATCAGCCCCAGCATTTT. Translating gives CASSLVAGESNQPQHF.

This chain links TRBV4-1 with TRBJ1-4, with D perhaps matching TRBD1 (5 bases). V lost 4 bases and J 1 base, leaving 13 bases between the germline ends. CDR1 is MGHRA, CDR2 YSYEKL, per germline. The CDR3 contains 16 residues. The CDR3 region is CASSPLMGGTNEKLFF. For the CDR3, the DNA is TGCGCCAGCAGCCCTCTGATGGGGGGAACTAATGAAAAACTGTTTTTT.

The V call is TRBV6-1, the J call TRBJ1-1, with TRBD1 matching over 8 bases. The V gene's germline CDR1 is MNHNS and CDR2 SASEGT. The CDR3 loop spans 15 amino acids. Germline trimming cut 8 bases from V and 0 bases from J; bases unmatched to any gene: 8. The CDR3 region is CASGETGAMNTEAFF. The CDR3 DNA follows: TGTGCCAGCGGGGAGACAGGGGCAATGAACACTGAAGCTTTCTTT.

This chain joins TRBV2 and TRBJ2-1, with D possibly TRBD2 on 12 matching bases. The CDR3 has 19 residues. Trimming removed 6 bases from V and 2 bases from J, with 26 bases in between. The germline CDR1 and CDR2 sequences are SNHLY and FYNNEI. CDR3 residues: CASSGQGAASGRAYNEQFF. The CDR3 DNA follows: TGTGCCAGCAGCGGACAGGGGGCGGCTAGCGGGAGGGCCTACAATGAGCAGTTCTTC.